The clone carrying this T cell receptor (beta chain) was found many times. The data are from a study of spatial heterogeneity in lung cancer. Turning to the study itself: PBMC collected at follow-up were sequenced when available, a median of roughly 2 years after resection. In the raw reads, each unique TCR and UMI combination was present more than ten times on average.

CDR1 and CDR2 from the germline V gene are SGHRS and YFSETQ. V trimming: 8 bases; J trimming: 2 bases; junction bases outside the gene matches: 9. The CDR3 consists of 15 residues. One entry per CDR3 protein, called by TCRdb with MiXCR from the 5' RACE reads. The top ten clones hold 1.5% to 2% of a sample with about 70,000 distinct CDR3 sequences, about 9.5% of them seen once. Time point meaning: blood at routine non-recurrence follow-up after resection. Tumor, nontumor lung or frozen PBMC supplied whole RNA that was sequenced unsorted. Source: PBMCs, taken at follow-up. The receptor comes from a female donor with early-stage non-small cell lung cancer. This rearrangement joins TRBV5-1 to TRBJ2-1; 8 positions agree with TRBD1. In nucleotides, the CDR3 is TGCGCCAGTGGTTCCGGACAGGGCGCCTACAATGAGCAGTTCTTC. Translating it yields CASGSGQGAYNEQFF.